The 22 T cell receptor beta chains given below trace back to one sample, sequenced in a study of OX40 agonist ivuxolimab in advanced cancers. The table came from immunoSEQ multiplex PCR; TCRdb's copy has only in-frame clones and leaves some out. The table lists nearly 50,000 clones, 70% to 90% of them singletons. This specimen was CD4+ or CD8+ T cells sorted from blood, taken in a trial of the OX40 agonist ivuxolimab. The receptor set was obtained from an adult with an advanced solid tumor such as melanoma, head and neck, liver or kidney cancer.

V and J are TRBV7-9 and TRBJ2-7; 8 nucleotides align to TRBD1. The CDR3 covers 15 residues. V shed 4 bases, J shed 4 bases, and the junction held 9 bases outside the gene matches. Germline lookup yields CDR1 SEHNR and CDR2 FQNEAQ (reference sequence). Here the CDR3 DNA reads TGTGCCAGCAGCTCACGGACAGGGCCCTTATACGAGCAGTACTTC. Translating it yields CASSSRTGPLYEQYF.

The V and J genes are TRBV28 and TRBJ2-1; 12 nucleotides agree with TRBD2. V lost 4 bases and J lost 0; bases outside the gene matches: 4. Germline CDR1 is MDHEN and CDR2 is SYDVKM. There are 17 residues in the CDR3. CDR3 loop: CASSSWTSGVSYNEQFF. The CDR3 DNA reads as TGTGCCAGCAGTTCCTGGACTAGCGGGGTCTCCTACAATGAGCAGTTCTTC.

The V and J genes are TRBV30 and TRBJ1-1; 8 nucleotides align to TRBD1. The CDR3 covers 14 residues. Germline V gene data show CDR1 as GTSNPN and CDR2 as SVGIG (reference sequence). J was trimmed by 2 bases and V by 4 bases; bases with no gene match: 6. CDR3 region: CAWNDGQGNTEAFF. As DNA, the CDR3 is TGTGCCTGGAACGACGGACAGGGAAACACTGAAGCTTTCTTT.

The CDR3 bases are TGTGCCAGCAGCACGCTTGAAGGGGTTGGCAATCAGCCCCAGCATTTT. Residues: CASSTLEGVGNQPQHF. This rearrangement joins TRBV7-2 to TRBJ1-5; D possibly corresponds to TRBD1 (5 bases). This CDR3 is 16 amino acids long. V was shortened by 5 bases and J by 2 bases, with 16 bases between the two germline ends. The germline V gene encodes CDR1 SGHTA and CDR2 FQGNSA.

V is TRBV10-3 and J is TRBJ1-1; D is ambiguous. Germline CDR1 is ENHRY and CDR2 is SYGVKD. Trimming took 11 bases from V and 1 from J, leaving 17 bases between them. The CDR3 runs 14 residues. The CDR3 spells CAYKDLQSNTEAFF. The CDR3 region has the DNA TGTGCCTACAAGGACCTCCAATCGAACACTGAAGCTTTCTTT.

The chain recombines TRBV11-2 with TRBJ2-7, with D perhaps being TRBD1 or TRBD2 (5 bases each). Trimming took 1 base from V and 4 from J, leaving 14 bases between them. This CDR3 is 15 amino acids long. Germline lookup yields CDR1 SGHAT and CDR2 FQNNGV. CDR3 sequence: CASSLVPGTVYEQYF. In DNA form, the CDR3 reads TGTGCCAGCAGCTTAGTTCCTGGGACGGTATACGAGCAGTACTTC. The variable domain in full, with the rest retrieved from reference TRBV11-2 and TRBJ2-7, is EAGVAQSPRYKIIEKRQSVAFWCNPISGHATLYWYQQILGQGPKLLIQFQNNGVVDDSQLPKDRFSAERLKGVDSTLKIQPAKLEDSAVYLCASSLVPGTVYEQYFGPGTRLTVT.

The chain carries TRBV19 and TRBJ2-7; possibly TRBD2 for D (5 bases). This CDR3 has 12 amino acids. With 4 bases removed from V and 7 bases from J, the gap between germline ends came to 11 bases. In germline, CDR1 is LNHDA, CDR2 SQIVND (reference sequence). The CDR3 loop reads CASSSGFQEQYF. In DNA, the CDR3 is TGTGCCAGTAGTAGCGGGTTTCAGGAGCAGTACTTC.

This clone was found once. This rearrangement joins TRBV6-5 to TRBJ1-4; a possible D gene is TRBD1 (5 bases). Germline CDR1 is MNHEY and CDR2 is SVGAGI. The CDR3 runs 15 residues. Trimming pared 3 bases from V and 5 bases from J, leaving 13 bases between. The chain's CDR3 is CASSYIGGLNEKLFF. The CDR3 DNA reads TGTGCCAGCAGTTATATCGGGGGATTGAATGAAAAACTGTTTTTT.

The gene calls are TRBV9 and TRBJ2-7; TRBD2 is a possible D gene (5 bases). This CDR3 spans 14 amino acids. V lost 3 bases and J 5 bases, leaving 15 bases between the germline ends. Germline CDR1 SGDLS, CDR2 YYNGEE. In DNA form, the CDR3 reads TGTGCCAGCAGCGCAGGACTGGAGTGGAACGAGCAGTACTTC. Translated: CASSAGLEWNEQYF.

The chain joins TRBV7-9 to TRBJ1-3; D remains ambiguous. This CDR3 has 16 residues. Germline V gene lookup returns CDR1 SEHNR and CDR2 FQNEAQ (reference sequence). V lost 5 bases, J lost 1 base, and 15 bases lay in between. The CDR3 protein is CASSPTRGGSGNTIYF. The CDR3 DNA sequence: TGTGCCAGCAGCCCCACCCGGGGAGGTTCTGGAAACACCATATATTTT.

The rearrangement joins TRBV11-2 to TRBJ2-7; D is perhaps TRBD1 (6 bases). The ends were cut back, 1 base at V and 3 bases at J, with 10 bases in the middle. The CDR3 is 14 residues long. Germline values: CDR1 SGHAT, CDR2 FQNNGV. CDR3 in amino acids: CASSLAGHDYEQYF. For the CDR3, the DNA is TGTGCCAGCAGCTTAGCGGGACACGACTACGAGCAGTACTTC.

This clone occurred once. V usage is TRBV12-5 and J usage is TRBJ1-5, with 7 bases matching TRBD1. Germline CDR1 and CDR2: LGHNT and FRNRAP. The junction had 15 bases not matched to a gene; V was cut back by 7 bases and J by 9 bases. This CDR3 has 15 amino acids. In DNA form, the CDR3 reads TGTGCTAGTGCCCCCGGGGGGGACAGCTTTGGGCCCCAGCATTTT. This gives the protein CASAPGGDSFGPQHF.

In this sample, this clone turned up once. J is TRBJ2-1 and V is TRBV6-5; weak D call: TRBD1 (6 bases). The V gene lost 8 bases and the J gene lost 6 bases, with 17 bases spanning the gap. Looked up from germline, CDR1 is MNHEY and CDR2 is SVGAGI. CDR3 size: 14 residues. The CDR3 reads CASDTQGTGNEQFF. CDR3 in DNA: TGTGCCAGCGATACACAGGGTACGGGCAATGAGCAGTTCTTC.

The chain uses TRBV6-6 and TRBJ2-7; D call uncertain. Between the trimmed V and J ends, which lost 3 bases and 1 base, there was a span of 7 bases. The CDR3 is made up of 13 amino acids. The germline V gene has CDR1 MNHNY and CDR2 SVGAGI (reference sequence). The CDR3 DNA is TGTGCCAGCAGTTATGCCCGGTCCTACGAGCAGTACTTC. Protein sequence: CASSYARSYEQYF.

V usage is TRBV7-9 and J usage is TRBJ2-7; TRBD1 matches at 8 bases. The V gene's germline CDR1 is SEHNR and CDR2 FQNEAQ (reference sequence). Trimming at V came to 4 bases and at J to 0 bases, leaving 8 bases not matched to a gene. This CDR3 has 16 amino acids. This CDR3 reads CASSSGGREASYEQYF. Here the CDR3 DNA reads TGTGCCAGCAGCTCAGGGGGCAGGGAGGCCTCCTACGAGCAGTACTTC. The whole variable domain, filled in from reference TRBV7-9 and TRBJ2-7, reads DTGVSQNPRHKITKRGQNVTFRCDPISEHNRLYWYRQTLGQGPEFLTYFQNEAQLEKSRLLSDRFSAERPKGSFSTLEIQRTEQGDSAMYLCASSSGGREASYEQYFGPGTRLTVT.

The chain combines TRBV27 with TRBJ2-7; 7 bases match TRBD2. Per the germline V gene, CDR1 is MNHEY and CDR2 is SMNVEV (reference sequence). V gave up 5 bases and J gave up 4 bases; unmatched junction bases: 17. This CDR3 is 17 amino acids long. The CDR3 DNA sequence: TGTGCCAGCAGTCTAAAAATGGACGAAGCGGGGTTTTACGAGCAGTACTTC. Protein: CASSLKMDEAGFYEQYF.

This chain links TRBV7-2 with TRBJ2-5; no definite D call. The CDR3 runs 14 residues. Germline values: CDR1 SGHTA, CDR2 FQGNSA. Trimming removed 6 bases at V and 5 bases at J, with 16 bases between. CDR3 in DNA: TGTGCCAGCAGGGTCATTGGCTTGACGGAGACCCAGTACTTC. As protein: CASRVIGLTETQYF.

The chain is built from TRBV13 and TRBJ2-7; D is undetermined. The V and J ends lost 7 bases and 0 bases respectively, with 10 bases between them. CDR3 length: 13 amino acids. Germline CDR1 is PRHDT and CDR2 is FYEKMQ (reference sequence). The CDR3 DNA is TGTGCCAGCAACCCGGCGAACTCCTACGAGCAGTACTTC. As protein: CASNPANSYEQYF.

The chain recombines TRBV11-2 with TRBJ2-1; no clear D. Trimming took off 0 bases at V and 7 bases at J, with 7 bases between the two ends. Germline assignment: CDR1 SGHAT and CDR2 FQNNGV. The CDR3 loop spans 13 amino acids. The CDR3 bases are TGTGCCAGCAGCTTAGACTCCTTAAATGAGCAGTTCTTC. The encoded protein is CASSLDSLNEQFF.

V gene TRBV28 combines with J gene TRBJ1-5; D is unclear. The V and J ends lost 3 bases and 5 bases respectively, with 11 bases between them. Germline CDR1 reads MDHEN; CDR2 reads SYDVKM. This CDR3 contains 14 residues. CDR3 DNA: TGTGCCAGCAGTTTCGGAGGGCTCGATCAGCCCCAGCATTTT. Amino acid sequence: CASSFGGLDQPQHF. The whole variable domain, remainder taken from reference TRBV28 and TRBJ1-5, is DVKVTQSSRYLVKRTGEKVFLECVQDMDHENMFWYRQDPGLGLRLIYFSYDVKMKEKGDIPEGYSVSREKKERFSLILESASTNQTSMYLCASSFGGLDQPQHFGDGTRLSIL.

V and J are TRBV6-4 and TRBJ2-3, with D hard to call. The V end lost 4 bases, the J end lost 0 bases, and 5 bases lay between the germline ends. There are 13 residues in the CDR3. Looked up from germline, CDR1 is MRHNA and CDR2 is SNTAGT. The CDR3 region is CASSVSSTDTQYF. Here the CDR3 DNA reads TGTGCCAGCAGTGTTTCTAGCACAGATACGCAGTATTTT.

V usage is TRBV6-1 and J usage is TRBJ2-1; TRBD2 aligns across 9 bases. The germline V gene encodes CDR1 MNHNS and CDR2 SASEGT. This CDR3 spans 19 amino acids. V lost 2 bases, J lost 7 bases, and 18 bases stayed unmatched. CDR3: CASSELRWSAGGLSNEQFF. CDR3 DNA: TGTGCCAGCAGTGAACTCCGGTGGTCTGCGGGGGGGCTGTCAAATGAGCAGTTCTTC.